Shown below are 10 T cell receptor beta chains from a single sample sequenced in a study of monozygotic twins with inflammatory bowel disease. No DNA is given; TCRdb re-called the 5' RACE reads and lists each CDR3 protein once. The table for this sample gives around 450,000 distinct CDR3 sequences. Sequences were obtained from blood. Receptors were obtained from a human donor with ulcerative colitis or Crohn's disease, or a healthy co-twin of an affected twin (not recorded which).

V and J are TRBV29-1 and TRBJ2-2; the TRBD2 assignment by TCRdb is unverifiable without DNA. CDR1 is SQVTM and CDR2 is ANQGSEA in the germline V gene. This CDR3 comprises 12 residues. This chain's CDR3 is CSARGGTGELFF.

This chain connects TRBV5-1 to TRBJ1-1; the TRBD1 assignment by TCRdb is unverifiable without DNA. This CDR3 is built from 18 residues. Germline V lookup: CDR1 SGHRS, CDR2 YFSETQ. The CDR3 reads CASSVSRDRALMNTEAFF.

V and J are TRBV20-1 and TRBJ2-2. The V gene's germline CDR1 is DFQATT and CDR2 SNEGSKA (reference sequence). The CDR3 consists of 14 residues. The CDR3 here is CSARDPTGAGELFF.

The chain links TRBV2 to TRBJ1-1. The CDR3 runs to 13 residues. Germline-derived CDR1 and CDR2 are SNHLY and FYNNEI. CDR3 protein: CASSEENGLEAFF. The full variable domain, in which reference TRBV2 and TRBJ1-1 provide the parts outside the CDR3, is EPEVTQTPSHQVTQMGQEVILRCVPISNHLYFYWYRQILGQKVEFLVSFYNNEISEKSEIFDDQFSVERPDGSNFTLKIRSTKLEDSAMYFCASSEENGLEAFFGQGTRLTVV.

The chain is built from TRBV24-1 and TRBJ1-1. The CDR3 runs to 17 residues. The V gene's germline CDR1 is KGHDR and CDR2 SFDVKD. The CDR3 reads CATSAAPGEGQNTEAFF.

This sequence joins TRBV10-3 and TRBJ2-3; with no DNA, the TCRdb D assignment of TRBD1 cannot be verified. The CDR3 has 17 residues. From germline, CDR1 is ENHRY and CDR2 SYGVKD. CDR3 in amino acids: CAISESVGDSLTDTQYF.

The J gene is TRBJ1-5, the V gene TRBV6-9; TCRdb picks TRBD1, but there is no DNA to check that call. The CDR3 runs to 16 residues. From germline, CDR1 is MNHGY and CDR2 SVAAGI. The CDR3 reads CASSSYPPGDNQPQHF.

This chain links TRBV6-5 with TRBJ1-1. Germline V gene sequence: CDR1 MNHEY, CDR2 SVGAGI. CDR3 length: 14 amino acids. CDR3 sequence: CASSYGDKNTEAFF.

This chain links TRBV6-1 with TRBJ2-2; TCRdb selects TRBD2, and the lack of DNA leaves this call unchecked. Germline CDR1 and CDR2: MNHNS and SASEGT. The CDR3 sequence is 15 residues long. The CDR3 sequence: CASRLELATAGELFF.

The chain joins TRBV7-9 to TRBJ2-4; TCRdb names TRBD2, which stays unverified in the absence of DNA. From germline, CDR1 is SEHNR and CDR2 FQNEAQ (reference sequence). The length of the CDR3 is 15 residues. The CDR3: CASSPVAGGKNIQYF.